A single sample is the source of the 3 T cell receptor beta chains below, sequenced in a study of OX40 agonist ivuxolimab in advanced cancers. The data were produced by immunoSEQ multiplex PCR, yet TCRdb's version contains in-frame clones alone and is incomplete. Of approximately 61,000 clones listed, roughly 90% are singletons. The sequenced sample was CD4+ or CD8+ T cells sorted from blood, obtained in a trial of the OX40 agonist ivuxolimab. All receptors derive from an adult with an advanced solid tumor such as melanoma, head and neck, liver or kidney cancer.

CDR3 amino acids: CASSVGTGEWNQYF. CDR3 DNA: TGTGCCAGCAGCGTAGGGACAGGGGAGTGGAACCAGTACTTC. V usage is TRBV9 and J usage is TRBJ2-5; TRBD1 matches at 9 bases. The V segment lost 0 bases and the J segment 10 bases; nucleotides outside the gene matches: 7. Germline CDR1 is SGDLS and CDR2 is YYNGEE. This CDR3 is 14 amino acids long.

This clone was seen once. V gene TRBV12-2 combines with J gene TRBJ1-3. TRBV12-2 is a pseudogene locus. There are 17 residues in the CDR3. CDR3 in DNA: TGTGCAAGTCGCTTAGGAGCCAGAAGGAGCTCTGGAAACACCATATATTTT. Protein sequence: CASRLGARRSSGNTIYF.

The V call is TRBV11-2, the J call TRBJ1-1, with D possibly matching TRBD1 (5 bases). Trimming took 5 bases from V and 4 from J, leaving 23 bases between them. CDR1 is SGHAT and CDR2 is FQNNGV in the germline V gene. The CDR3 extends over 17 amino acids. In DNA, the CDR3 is TGTGCCAGCAGCCCCGTTTGGGGGTTGGTCACGAGCACTGAAGCTTTCTTT. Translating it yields CASSPVWGLVTSTEAFF.